The 16 T cell receptor beta chains below come from one sample, sequenced in a study of blood T cell repertoires in COVID-19. TCRdb keeps only in-frame clones here, not all; method: immunoSEQ multiplex PCR. Of tens of thousands of clones listed, about 85% are singletons. Sequencing input: peripheral blood. Receptors originate from a human donor in a cohort sampled during active COVID-19.

The chain recombines TRBV5-1 with TRBJ2-7; D is perhaps TRBD1 (6 bases). CDR1 and CDR2 (germline): SGHRS, YFSETQ. The CDR3 has 14 amino acids. V lost 2 bases and J 3 bases, leaving 12 bases between the germline ends. The DNA for the CDR3 is TGCGCCAGCAGCTTTGAAAGGGGGAACTACGAGCAGTACTTC. Protein: CASSFERGNYEQYF.

This chain connects TRBV19 to TRBJ2-3, with D possibly matching TRBD2 (5 bases). The CDR3 extends over 13 amino acids. Germline lookup yields CDR1 LNHDA and CDR2 SQIVND (reference sequence). V dropped 7 bases and J dropped 2 bases, with 10 bases sitting between them. CDR3: CASTLGNTDTQYF. CDR3 DNA: TGTGCCAGTACCCTCGGGAACACAGATACGCAGTATTTT.

The rearrangement uses TRBV3-1 (or the pseudogene TRBV3-2) and TRBJ1-1; a weak D match, TRBD1 (6 bases). The CDR3 sequence is 15 residues long. CDR1 is LGHDT and CDR2 is YNNKEL in the germline V gene (reference sequence). V lost 4 bases and J lost 1, with 13 bases in between. The DNA for the CDR3 is TGTGCCAGCAGCCCTCGGACAGCTCCGAACACTGAAGCTTTCTTT. It encodes CASSPRTAPNTEAFF.

The chain uses TRBV9 and TRBJ1-4; a weak D match, TRBD1 (6 bases). This CDR3 is 13 amino acids long. Trimming cost V 7 bases and J 7 bases, with 14 bases left between them. Germline assignment: CDR1 SGDLS and CDR2 YYNGEE. The DNA for the CDR3 is TGTGCCAGCGGGGAGGGGGTTGTTGAAAAACTGTTTTTT. Translating it yields CASGEGVVEKLFF. Drawing the rest from reference TRBV9 and TRBJ1-4, the complete variable domain is DSGVTQTPKHLITATGQRVTLRCSPRSGDLSVYWYQQSLDQGLQFLIQYYNGEERAKGNILERFSAQQFPDLHSELNLSSLELGDSALYFCASGEGVVEKLFFGSGTQLSVL.

The rearrangement uses TRBV5-1 and TRBJ1-1; a possible D gene is TRBD1 (5 bases). The V end lost 4 bases, the J end lost 4 bases, and 14 bases lay between the germline ends. The CDR3 sequence is 14 residues long. CDR1 SGHRS and CDR2 YFSETQ come from the germline V gene. This CDR3 reads CASSPERGITEAFF. Written as DNA, the CDR3 is TGCGCCAGCAGCCCTGAACGGGGGATCACTGAAGCTTTCTTT.

The table lists this clone with a count of one. The J gene is TRBJ1-1, the V gene TRBV4-2; 9 nucleotides align to TRBD1. The germline V gene encodes CDR1 LGHNA and CDR2 YNFKEQ. With V trimmed by 4 bases and J by 5 bases, 5 bases remained unmatched. The CDR3 contains 14 residues. CDR3 sequence (DNA): TGTGCCAGCAGCCGAGACAGGGGGTTAACTGAAGCTTTCTTT. This gives the protein CASSRDRGLTEAFF.

V is TRBV21-1 and J is TRBJ2-7; the D call in the table, TRBD2, was not verified against the DNA. TRBV21-1 is recorded as a pseudogene. The CDR3 length is 14 residues. CDR3 sequence (DNA): TGTGCCAGCAGCAAAGTTGAGGGGGGGAACGAGCAGTACTTC. Amino acid sequence: CASSKVEGGNEQYF.

The chain uses TRBV18 and TRBJ1-2; D is undetermined. V dropped 4 bases and J dropped 3 bases, with 9 bases sitting between them. Germline lookup yields CDR1 KGHSH and CDR2 LQKENI. This CDR3 contains 13 residues. The CDR3 DNA follows: TGTGCCAGCTCACGGGTCGGGGACTATGGCTACACCTTC. Translating gives CASSRVGDYGYTF.

The chain has TRBV7-8 and TRBJ2-7; D is undetermined. This CDR3 region has 13 residues. Germline V gene sequence: CDR1 SGHVS, CDR2 FQNEAQ. Between the trimmed V and J ends, which lost 5 bases and 3 bases, there was a span of 11 bases. DNA for the CDR3: TGTGCCAGCAGCGCCCGGTTGAACTACGAGCAGTACTTC. This gives the protein CASSARLNYEQYF.

The chain employs TRBV27 and TRBJ2-4; D gene ambiguous. V was pared by 5 bases and J by 5 bases, with 13 bases between. The CDR3 consists of 14 residues. Germline V CDR1 and CDR2: MNHEY, SMNVEV (reference sequence). The CDR3 DNA sequence: TGTGCCAGCAGTCCCCGGTGGTTGGAAAACATTCAGTACTTC. Translating it yields CASSPRWLENIQYF.

This sequence joins TRBV10-2 and TRBJ2-5; tentatively, D is TRBD2 (6 bases). V was trimmed by 1 base and J by 2 bases, leaving 8 bases between them. This CDR3 has 14 residues. Germline V gives CDR1 WSHSY, CDR2 SAAADI. CDR3 sequence (DNA): TGCGCCAGCAGTGAGTTGACTAGGCAAGAGACCCAGTACTTC. Amino acids: CASSELTRQETQYF.

Note on this clone: At one end the junction does not follow the germline gene, possibly because of a read error. Other DNA sequences of this sample code for an identical CDR3. The gene calls are TRBV6-5 and TRBJ1-5, with 7 bases matching TRBD1. There are 13 residues in the CDR3. Per germline, CDR1 MNHEY and CDR2 SVGAGI. CDR3 amino acids: CASSPDRDQPQHF. The DNA for the CDR3 is TGCGCCAGCAGTCCAGACAGGGATCAGCCCCAGCATTTT.

The rearrangement uses TRBV10-1 and TRBJ2-5; 8 bases match TRBD1. CDR1 WNHNN and CDR2 SYGVQD come from the germline V gene (reference sequence). This CDR3 is built from 14 residues. With V trimmed by 8 bases and J by 4 bases, 9 bases remained unmatched. The CDR3 DNA reads TGCGCCAGCCCCCCGGCAGGGGGCCTAGAGACCCAGTACTTC. Its translation is CASPPAGGLETQYF.

The rearrangement uses TRBV3-1 (or the pseudogene TRBV3-2) and TRBJ2-5; TRBD2 aligns across 10 bases. This CDR3 is 16 amino acids long. With 1 base clipped from V and 0 bases from J, the junction kept 2 bases outside the gene matches. CDR1 is LGHDT, CDR2 YNNKEL, per germline (reference sequence). The CDR3 nucleotides are TGTGCCAGCAGCCAAGCTAGCGGGGGTCACCAAGAGACCCAGTACTTC. Its protein product is CASSQASGGHQETQYF.

The rearrangement uses TRBV6-5 and TRBJ1-5; 8 positions agree with TRBD1. The CDR3 covers 15 residues. The V segment lost 5 bases and the J segment 2 bases; nucleotides outside the gene matches: 5. The germline gives CDR1 MNHEY, CDR2 SVGAGI. The CDR3 DNA reads TGTGCCAGCAGTCTCCAGGGGGCTGGCAATCAGCCCCAGCATTTT. As protein: CASSLQGAGNQPQHF.

This clone appeared a few times. The genes are TRBV5-1 and TRBJ2-1, with D maybe TRBD1 (6 bases). V was shortened by 5 bases and J by 7 bases, with 13 bases between the two germline ends. Germline loops: CDR1 SGHRS, CDR2 YFSETQ. The CDR3 runs to 13 residues. CDR3 nucleotide sequence: TGCGCCAGCAGGCGGAGTACAGGGAATGAGCAGTTCTTC. The encoded protein is CASRRSTGNEQFF.